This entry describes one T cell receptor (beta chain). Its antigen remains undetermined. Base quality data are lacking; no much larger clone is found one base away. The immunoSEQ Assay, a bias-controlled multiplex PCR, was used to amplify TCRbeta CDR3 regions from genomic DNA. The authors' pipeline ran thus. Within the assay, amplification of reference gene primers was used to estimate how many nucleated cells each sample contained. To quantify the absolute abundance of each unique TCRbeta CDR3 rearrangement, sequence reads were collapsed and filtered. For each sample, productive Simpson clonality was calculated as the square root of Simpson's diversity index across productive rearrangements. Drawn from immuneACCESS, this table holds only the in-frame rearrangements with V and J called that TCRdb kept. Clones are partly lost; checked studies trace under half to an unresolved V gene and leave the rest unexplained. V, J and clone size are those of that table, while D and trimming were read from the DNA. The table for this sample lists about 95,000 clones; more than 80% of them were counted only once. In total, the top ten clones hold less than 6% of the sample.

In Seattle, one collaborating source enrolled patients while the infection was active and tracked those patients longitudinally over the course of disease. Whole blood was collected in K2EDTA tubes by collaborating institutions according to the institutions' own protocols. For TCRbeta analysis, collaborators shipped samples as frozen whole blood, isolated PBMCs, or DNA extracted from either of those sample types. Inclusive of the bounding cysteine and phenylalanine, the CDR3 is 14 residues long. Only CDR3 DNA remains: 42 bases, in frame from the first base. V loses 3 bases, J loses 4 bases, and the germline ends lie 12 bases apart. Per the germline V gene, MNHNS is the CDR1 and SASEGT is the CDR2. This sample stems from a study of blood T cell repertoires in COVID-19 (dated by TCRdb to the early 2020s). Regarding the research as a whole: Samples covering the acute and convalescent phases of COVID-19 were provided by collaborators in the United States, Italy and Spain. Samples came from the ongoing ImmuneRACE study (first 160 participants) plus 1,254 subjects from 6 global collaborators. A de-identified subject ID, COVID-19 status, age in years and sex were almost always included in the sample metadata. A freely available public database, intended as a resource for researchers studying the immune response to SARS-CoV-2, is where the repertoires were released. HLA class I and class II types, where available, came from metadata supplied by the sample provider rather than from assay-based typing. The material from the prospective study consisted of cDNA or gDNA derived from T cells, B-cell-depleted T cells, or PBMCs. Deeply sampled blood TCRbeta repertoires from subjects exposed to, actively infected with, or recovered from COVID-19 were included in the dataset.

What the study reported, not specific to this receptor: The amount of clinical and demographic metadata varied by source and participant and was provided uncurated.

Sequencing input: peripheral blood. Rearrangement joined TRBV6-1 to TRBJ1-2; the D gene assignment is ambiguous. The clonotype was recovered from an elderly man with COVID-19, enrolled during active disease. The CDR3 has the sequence CASSEVLTVYGYTF. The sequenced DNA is TGTGCCAGCAGTGAGGTTCTAACAGTCTATGGCTACACCTTC.